The present TCR beta chain was sequenced within a study of blood T cell repertoires in COVID-19. About the study: Nucleic acid was either cDNA or gDNA, and it came from T cells, B-cell-depleted T cells, or PBMCs.

Only a few counts were recorded for this clone. Losses at the gene ends were 6 bases for V and 4 bases for J; bases not matched to a gene: 5. This CDR3 is built from 14 residues. Germline CDR1 is MNHNY and CDR2 is SVGAGI (reference sequence). Per the original methods: For nucleated cells, counts were estimated from reference gene primer amplification. Profiling relied on immunoSEQ multiplex PCR, and the TCRdb table lists in-frame clones only, not all of them. Clone size and V and J calls were adopted from that table, with D and trimming inferred from the DNA. Of 100,000 or so clones in the sample, around 88% were seen once.

V is TRBV6-6 and J is TRBJ1-3; the match to TRBD1 covers 8 bases. Sequencing was done on a sample of peripheral blood. This receptor was obtained from a man in his fifties or sixties with acute or convalescent COVID-19. CDR3 DNA sequence: TGTGCCAGCAGCCAGACAGGGGCCGGAAACACCATATATTTT. Its translation is CASSQTGAGNTIYF.